Given below is one T cell receptor (beta chain) in context. What it recognizes is unknown. This entry comes from a study of graft-versus-host responses after intestinal transplantation. Study-wide context: Isolated intestinal, liver-intestinal, or multivisceral transplants were what recipients had.

Data came from immunoSEQ multiplex PCR; TCRdb stores just in-frame clones and leaves some out. Seen here are about 120,000 clones, over 75% observed once, and the top ten hold over 0.15%. The CDR3 contains 14 residues. The ends were cut back, 0 bases at V and 5 bases at J, with 11 bases in the middle. Germline values: CDR1 SGHRS, CDR2 YFSETQ. The chain has TRBV5-1 and TRBJ1-2, with a possible D match to TRBD1 (6 bases). The TCR was taken from a human donor who received an intestinal transplant. This specimen was unstimulated CD4+ T cells sorted from spleen or lymph node cells, taken before intestinal transplant. CDR3 in DNA: TGCGCCAGCAGCTTGGAAAGGGGGTCTTATGGCTACACCTTC. Amino acids: CASSLERGSYGYTF.